The 32 T cell receptor beta chains below come from one sample, sequenced in a study of T cell clonotyping in hematopoietic cell transplantation. Data came from immunoSEQ multiplex PCR; TCRdb stores just in-frame clones and leaves some out. The sample carries 20,000 or so clones, approximately 79% recorded once. The sequencing input was peripheral blood mononuclear cells. These receptors were collected from a man aged 55 to 70 in good health. Some clones in this sample may be carry-over from other donors' samples.

This chain links TRBV29-1 with TRBJ2-1, with TRBD2 matching 14 bases. This CDR3 is 18 amino acids long. The J segment lost 4 bases and the V segment lost 4 bases, leaving 12 bases of the junction unmatched. Germline assignment: CDR1 SQVTM and CDR2 ANQGSEA. CDR3 coding DNA: TGCAGCGTTGGTCCCGGGACTAGCGGGAGTAGTGGGTACAATGAGCAGTTCTTC. As protein: CSVGPGTSGSSGYNEQFF.

The chain recombines TRBV19 with TRBJ1-3, with D perhaps TRBD1 (6 bases). Trimming removed 5 bases from V and 1 base from J, with 12 bases in between. CDR3 length: 15 amino acids. Germline assignment: CDR1 LNHDA and CDR2 SQIVND (reference sequence). DNA for the CDR3: TGTGCCAGTAGTCCGCCGGGACATTCTGGAAACACCATATATTTT. It encodes CASSPPGHSGNTIYF.

In DNA, the CDR3 is TGTGCCAGCAGCTTGGCGGCCGGGGACGGACTAGCGGGAGGCAACGAGCAGTACTTC. Translated: CASSLAAGDGLAGGNEQYF. The genes are TRBV5-8 and TRBJ2-5; 14 positions match TRBD2. TRBJ2-7 explains the end of the DNA better; the J call may be wrong. This CDR3 spans 19 amino acids. In germline, CDR1 is SGHTS, CDR2 YDEGEE.

A note on this clone: One end of the junction does not line up with germline, which may come from a read error. The chain combines TRBV10-3 with TRBJ2-3, with 12 bases lining up with TRBD2. This CDR3 has 16 residues. The germline V gene has CDR1 ENHRY and CDR2 SYGVKD. CDR3 DNA sequence: TGTGCCATCAGTAAGTCCGGGACTAGCGGGCCAGATACGCAGTATTTT. It encodes CAISKSGTSGPDTQYF.

The chain uses TRBV7-2 and TRBJ1-2; TRBD1 aligns across 8 bases. With V trimmed by 5 bases and J by 5 bases, 10 bases remained unmatched. Germline CDR1 and CDR2: SGHTA and FQGNSA. This CDR3 spans 15 amino acids. The CDR3 protein is CASSHSTGDGYGYTF. The CDR3 DNA reads as TGTGCCAGCAGCCATTCGACAGGGGATGGGTATGGCTACACCTTC.

The V and J genes are TRBV2 and TRBJ2-3, with TRBD2 identical over 12 bases. With V trimmed by 4 bases and J by 3 bases, 2 bases remained unmatched. This CDR3 has 15 amino acids. Germline-derived CDR1 and CDR2 are SNHLY and FYNNEI. This CDR3 is CASSVLAGGTDTQYF. CDR3 nucleotides: TGTGCCAGCAGTGTGCTAGCGGGGGGGACAGATACGCAGTATTTT.

A note on this clone: A read error may produce the germline difference seen at one junction end. The chain recombines TRBV2 with TRBJ1-2; D not certain. The CDR3 is 11 residues long. Per the germline V gene, CDR1 is SNHLY and CDR2 is FYNNEI. In DNA, the CDR3 is TGTGCCAGCAGTGTTTGGGCCGCCTTCTTCTTC. Protein sequence: CASSVWAAFFF. Based on the CDR3 plus reference TRBV2 and TRBJ1-2, the full variable domain is EPEVTQTPSHQVTQMGQEVILRCVPISNHLYFYWYRQILGQKVEFLVSFYNNEISEKSEIFDDQFSVERPDGSNFTLKIRSTKLEDSAMYFCASSVWAAFFFGSGTRLTVV.

This chain links TRBV9 with TRBJ1-2; D uncertain. V dropped 4 bases and J dropped 7 bases, with 14 bases sitting between them. CDR3 length: 13 residues. Germline CDR1 is SGDLS and CDR2 is YYNGEE. The CDR3 reads CASSSGGLGGYTF. The CDR3 DNA reads TGTGCCAGCAGCTCTGGAGGGCTCGGTGGCTACACCTTC.

A few counts support this clone. This chain joins TRBV7-9 and TRBJ1-6; TRBD1 matches 7 bases. The CDR3 sequence is 13 residues long. V lost 8 bases, J lost 10 bases, and 8 bases stayed unmatched. Germline V gene lookup returns CDR1 SEHNR and CDR2 FQNEAQ (reference sequence). CDR3 loop: CASHRGSESPLHF. CDR3 in DNA: TGTGCCAGCCACAGGGGTTCGGAGTCACCCCTCCACTTT.

V is TRBV5-1 and J is TRBJ2-7; 9 bases match TRBD1. Per germline, CDR1 SGHRS and CDR2 YFSETQ. J was trimmed by 4 bases and V by 2 bases; bases with no gene match: 7. The CDR3 covers 15 residues. CDR3 in DNA: TGCGCCAGCAGCTTACCGGGACAGGGACGATACGAGCAGTACTTC. This sequence encodes CASSLPGQGRYEQYF.

The chain joins TRBV6-1 to TRBJ1-1; the D gene is possibly TRBD1 (6 bases). CDR3 length: 16 residues. V was shortened by 0 bases and J by 4 bases, with 15 bases between the two germline ends. Germline V gene lookup returns CDR1 MNHNS and CDR2 SASEGT. CDR3 in DNA: TGTGCCAGCAGTGAAGCGGGGGCGTGGTCTGTCACTGAAGCTTTCTTT. This sequence encodes CASSEAGAWSVTEAFF.

The chain is built from TRBV6-5 and TRBJ1-5; D is possibly TRBD1 (5 bases). V dropped 8 bases and J dropped 3 bases, with 8 bases sitting between them. The CDR3 is 12 residues long. The germline V gene has CDR1 MNHEY and CDR2 SVGAGI. The CDR3 bases are TGTGCCAGCGGAGGGACCAATCAGCCCCAGCATTTT. This encodes CASGGTNQPQHF.

This clone was counted only a few times. The DNA of the CDR3 is TGTGCCAGTAGTATACCGACTAGCGGGACTAGCGGGGAGCTGTTTTTT. Encoded protein: CASSIPTSGTSGELFF. The chain uses TRBV19 and TRBJ2-2, with 11 bases that match TRBD2. Trimming cost V 2 bases and J 7 bases; bases outside gene matches: 6. Germline V lookup: CDR1 LNHDA, CDR2 SQIVND (reference sequence). The CDR3 is made up of 16 amino acids.

This clone was counted once. The chain joins TRBV2 to TRBJ1-2; no clear D. CDR3 length equals 13 residues. With 0 bases removed from V and 1 base from J, the gap between germline ends came to 3 bases. Per the germline V gene, CDR1 is SNHLY and CDR2 is FYNNEI. CDR3 nucleotides: TGTGCCAGCAGTGAAGCCCGTAACTATGGCTACACCTTC. Its protein product is CASSEARNYGYTF.

The chain has TRBV5-4 and TRBJ2-5; weak D call: TRBD2 (5 bases). Trimming left V 3 bases short and J 5 bases short, with 8 bases between. The CDR3 is 12 amino acids. Germline values: CDR1 SGHNT, CDR2 YYREEE (reference sequence). CDR3 in DNA: TGTGCCAGCAGCTGGGAGCGGGAGACCCAGTACTTC. Amino acid sequence: CASSWERETQYF.

The chain links TRBV6-5 to TRBJ1-3, with a tentative D call TRBD1 (5 bases). This CDR3 contains 13 residues. The V end lost 0 bases, the J end lost 10 bases, and 10 bases lay between the germline ends. CDR1 MNHEY and CDR2 SVGAGI come from the germline V gene. The CDR3 reads CASSYSIGGTIYF. CDR3 coding DNA: TGTGCCAGCAGTTACTCGATTGGGGGTACCATATATTTT.

Only one count was recorded for this clone. This sequence joins TRBV11-2 and TRBJ2-1, with D perhaps TRBD2 (6 bases). The CDR3 spans 15 residues. CDR1 is SGHAT and CDR2 is FQNNGV in the germline V gene. V was clipped by 3 bases and J by 5 bases, with 14 bases between them. Here the CDR3 reads CASSLAGLHNNEQFF. The CDR3 region has the DNA TGTGCCAGCAGCTTGGCGGGACTTCACAACAATGAGCAGTTCTTC.

This chain links TRBV5-1 with TRBJ2-7, with a possible D match to TRBD1 (5 bases). Trimming pared 2 bases from V and 3 bases from J, leaving 9 bases between. Germline CDR1 SGHRS, CDR2 YFSETQ. This CDR3 has 13 amino acids. CDR3 loop: CASSLRTNYEQYF. The CDR3 DNA sequence: TGCGCCAGCAGCTTACGGACAAACTACGAGCAGTACTTC.

This clone was observed once. V and J are TRBV5-1 and TRBJ2-2, with TRBD1 as a possible D gene (5 bases). Germline CDR1 reads SGHRS; CDR2 reads YFSETQ. Trimming cost V 2 bases and J 4 bases, with 12 bases left between them. The CDR3 extends over 15 amino acids. The CDR3 protein is CASSFATDLTGELFF. The CDR3 nucleotides read TGCGCCAGCAGCTTCGCGACAGACCTCACCGGGGAGCTGTTTTTT.

The chain employs TRBV27 and TRBJ2-2; maybe TRBD2 (5 bases). Trimming cost V 5 bases and J 7 bases, with 23 bases left between them. Germline V gene sequence: CDR1 MNHEY, CDR2 SMNVEV (reference sequence). This CDR3 has 17 amino acids. CDR3 amino acids: CASSAPGVFLGHGELFF. As DNA, the CDR3 is TGTGCCAGCAGTGCCCCCGGGGTGTTTTTGGGCCACGGGGAGCTGTTTTTT.

The chain carries TRBV5-1 and TRBJ2-5; 7 bases match TRBD1. Germline V gene sequence: CDR1 SGHRS, CDR2 YFSETQ. V was clipped by 4 bases and J by 10 bases; unmatched bases: 16. This CDR3 region has 15 residues. CDR3 nucleotides: TGCGCCAGCAGCCTGGGGACAGTAGCTCTTGGGGACCAGTACTTC. It specifies CASSLGTVALGDQYF.

The chain joins TRBV11-3 to TRBJ2-7; 9 positions match TRBD2. J was trimmed by 2 bases and V by 0 bases; bases with no gene match: 5. The CDR3 has 16 residues. CDR1 is SGHNT and CDR2 is YENEEA in the germline V gene. The CDR3 spells CASSLERASGTYEQYF. In nucleotides, the CDR3 is TGTGCCAGCAGCTTAGAACGGGCTAGCGGGACCTACGAGCAGTACTTC.

In its sample, this clone is large. The chain recombines TRBV27 with TRBJ1-1, with 7 positions matching TRBD1. The CDR3 is made up of 15 amino acids. After removal of 5 bases from V and 5 bases from J, the junction contained 11 bases not matched to a gene. Germline CDR1 is MNHEY and CDR2 is SMNVEV (reference sequence). The CDR3 sequence: CASSLKGAALTEAFF. The CDR3 DNA is TGTGCCAGCAGTCTCAAGGGGGCAGCGTTAACTGAAGCTTTCTTT.

V and J are TRBV7-9 and TRBJ2-7; 7 nucleotides align to TRBD1. J lost 3 bases, V lost 5 bases, and 4 bases had no gene match. The V gene's germline CDR1 is SEHNR and CDR2 FQNEAQ (reference sequence). The CDR3 has 13 residues. CDR3 sequence reads: CASSPSGGYEQYV. The CDR3, as DNA: TGTGCCAGCAGCCCGTCAGGGGGCTACGAGCAGTACGTC.

The CDR3 DNA reads TGTGCCAGCAGCTCACTAGGCGAGCAGTACTTC. Protein: CASSSLGEQYF. The chain joins TRBV7-2 to TRBJ2-7; D may be TRBD2 (5 bases). The CDR3 totals 11 residues. Germline V lookup: CDR1 SGHTA, CDR2 FQGNSA. V dropped 4 bases and J dropped 6 bases, with 7 bases sitting between them.

The rearrangement uses TRBV19 and TRBJ1-2, with D perhaps TRBD1 (5 bases). The CDR3 runs 16 residues. V was cut by 3 bases and J by 0 bases, with 14 bases left in between. CDR1 LNHDA and CDR2 SQIVND come from the germline V gene (reference sequence). In DNA form, the CDR3 reads TGTGCCAGTAGTATTTTCAGGGACCTATCTAACTATGGCTACACCTTC. This gives the protein CASSIFRDLSNYGYTF.

The J gene is TRBJ1-2, the V gene TRBV7-2; D is unclear. Trimming took off 6 bases at V and 4 bases at J, with 18 bases between the two ends. From germline, CDR1 is SGHTA and CDR2 FQGNSA. This CDR3 comprises 15 residues. CDR3 in DNA: TGTGCCAGCAGAGTCAACCCCGTATCCGTCTATGGCTACACCTTC. Residues: CASRVNPVSVYGYTF.

This clone was counted between two and nine times. The V call is TRBV10-3, the J call TRBJ2-7; TRBD1 aligns across 8 bases. Germline-derived CDR1 and CDR2 are ENHRY and SYGVKD. J gave up 3 bases and V 1 base, and 5 bases lay outside the gene matches. CDR3 length: 15 residues. CDR3 nucleotides: TGTGCCATCAGTGAGTTGGACAGGGTTGGCTACGAGCAGTACTTC. This codes for CAISELDRVGYEQYF.

This sequence joins TRBV11-2 and TRBJ2-1; D is perhaps TRBD2 (5 bases). Germline V gene lookup returns CDR1 SGHAT and CDR2 FQNNGV. Trimming shortened V by 5 bases and J by 5 bases, and 16 bases separated the two germline ends. The CDR3 has 15 amino acids. Here the CDR3 DNA reads TGTGCCAGCAGCCCAGATCGGGGTACCCACAATGAGCAGTTCTTC. Its translation: CASSPDRGTHNEQFF. The full variable domain, completed using reference TRBV11-2 and TRBJ2-1, is EAGVAQSPRYKIIEKRQSVAFWCNPISGHATLYWYQQILGQGPKLLIQFQNNGVVDDSQLPKDRFSAERLKGVDSTLKIQPAKLEDSAVYLCASSPDRGTHNEQFFGPGTRLTVL.

The chain carries TRBV9 and TRBJ1-4, with D tentatively TRBD1 (5 bases). This CDR3 region has 16 residues. Looked up from germline, CDR1 is SGDLS and CDR2 is YYNGEE. The ends were cut back, 0 bases at V and 2 bases at J, with 11 bases in the middle. The CDR3 bases are TGTGCCAGCAGCGTAGAGGAGGGGCCGACTAATGAAAAACTGTTTTTT. Protein product: CASSVEEGPTNEKLFF.

This clone occurred a few times. The chain is built from TRBV2 and TRBJ1-5; a possible D gene is TRBD1 (5 bases). The CDR3 length is 14 residues. Trimming removed 6 bases at V and 4 bases at J, with 13 bases between. Germline-derived CDR1 and CDR2 are SNHLY and FYNNEI. The CDR3 spells CASSRGTGNQPQHF. The CDR3, as DNA: TGTGCCAGCAGCCGAGGTACAGGAAATCAGCCCCAGCATTTT. The whole variable domain, filled in from reference TRBV2 and TRBJ1-5, reads EPEVTQTPSHQVTQMGQEVILRCVPISNHLYFYWYRQILGQKVEFLVSFYNNEISEKSEIFDDQFSVERPDGSNFTLKIRSTKLEDSAMYFCASSRGTGNQPQHFGDGTRLSIL.

This chain uses TRBV11-2 with TRBJ1-2, with 7 nucleotides matching TRBD1. From germline, CDR1 is SGHAT and CDR2 FQNNGV. This CDR3 comprises 14 residues. J was trimmed by 5 bases and V by 3 bases; bases with no gene match: 6. The chain's CDR3 is CASSLTGFGYGYTF. CDR3 nucleotide sequence: TGTGCCAGCAGCTTGACAGGGTTCGGGTATGGCTACACCTTC.